These 20 T cell receptor beta chains were sequenced from one sample in a study of blood T cells in healthy people across ages. PCR was performed a second time for about 6 to 12 cycles using a sample-barcoded 5' primer and a J-beta primer mix. A single record per CDR3 protein comes from TCRdb applying MiXCR to the 5' RACE reads. The sample lists hundreds of thousands of distinct CDR3 sequences, around 46% occurring once. Sequencing was performed on blood. These receptors all come from a man aged 25-40 years in good health.

The sample holds one count of this clonotype. The V and J genes are TRBV20-1 and TRBJ2-1; D may correspond to TRBD1 or TRBD2 (6 bases each). Trimming removed 3 bases from V and 2 bases from J, with 11 bases in between. CDR1 and CDR2 from the germline V gene are DFQATT and SNEGSKA (reference sequence). CDR3 length: 14 residues. CDR3 in amino acids: CSASGGGTYNEQFF. The DNA of the CDR3 is TGCAGTGCTAGCGGAGGGGGAACCTACAATGAGCAGTTCTTC.

The chain recombines TRBV9 with TRBJ2-4; no definite D call. Germline V gene sequence: CDR1 SGDLS, CDR2 YYNGEE. CDR3 length equals 15 residues. Trimming left V 0 bases short and J 7 bases short, with 14 bases between. This CDR3 is CASSVGRVDTNIQYF. CDR3 bases: TGTGCCAGCAGCGTAGGACGGGTTGACACGAACATTCAGTACTTC.

The chain has TRBV20-1 and TRBJ1-5; D possibly corresponds to TRBD1 (6 bases). This CDR3 region has 13 residues. V gave up 6 bases and J gave up 7 bases, with 16 bases separating them. CDR1 and CDR2 (germline): DFQATT, SNEGSKA (reference sequence). For the CDR3, the DNA is TGCAGTGCAAATACAGGGCCCCCGCAGCCCCAGCATTTT. Protein product: CSANTGPPQPQHF.

The V call is TRBV5-1, the J call TRBJ2-7, with TRBD2 matching 12 bases. Germline CDR1 reads SGHRS; CDR2 reads YFSETQ. The CDR3 has 16 amino acids. V shed 0 bases, J shed 2 bases, and the junction held 3 bases outside the gene matches. CDR3 in amino acids: CASSLAGTSGPYEQYF. The CDR3 DNA is TGCGCCAGCAGCTTGGCGGGGACTAGCGGGCCCTACGAGCAGTACTTC.

The CDR3: CSVEDIGADLNTEAFF. The CDR3 DNA is TGCAGCGTTGAAGATATCGGGGCAGACCTGAACACTGAAGCTTTCTTT. The chain couples TRBV29-1 to TRBJ1-1, with D perhaps TRBD1 (5 bases). V was pared by 0 bases and J by 0 bases, with 14 bases between. The CDR3 covers 16 residues. Germline CDR1 and CDR2: SQVTM and ANQGSEA.

This clonotype was seen only a few times. The CDR3 nucleotides are TGTGCCAGCAAGAACACCGGACTGAACAATGAGCAGTTCTTC. Translating gives CASKNTGLNNEQFF. This sequence joins TRBV2 and TRBJ2-1, with D possibly TRBD2 on 5 matching bases. Germline-derived CDR1 and CDR2 are SNHLY and FYNNEI. The CDR3 is made up of 14 amino acids. Trimming shortened V by 7 bases and J by 5 bases, and 15 bases separated the two germline ends.

This clonotype has a single count. The genes are TRBV20-1 and TRBJ2-4, with TRBD1 matching over 12 bases. The CDR3 has 16 residues. Germline V CDR1 and CDR2: DFQATT, SNEGSKA (reference sequence). With 5 bases clipped from V and 2 bases from J, the junction kept 7 bases outside the gene matches. CDR3 sequence: CSAAAGTGGSKNIQYF. Here the CDR3 DNA reads TGCAGTGCTGCCGCCGGGACAGGGGGCTCCAAAAACATTCAGTACTTC.

Only a few counts were recorded for this clonotype. This sequence joins TRBV4-3 and TRBJ2-7; a possible D gene is TRBD1 (6 bases). Trimming cost V 0 bases and J 3 bases, with 12 bases left between them. CDR3 length equals 15 residues. Per the germline V gene, CDR1 is LGHNA and CDR2 is YSLEER. The CDR3 coding sequence is TGCGCCAGCAGCCAAGATGGACAGAGCATCTACGAGCAGTACTTC. Protein sequence: CASSQDGQSIYEQYF.

This clonotype has a handful of counts. J is TRBJ2-1 and V is TRBV5-5; TRBD2 is a possible D gene (5 bases). Trimming removed 2 bases at V and 0 bases at J, with 12 bases between. Germline CDR1 is SGHKS and CDR2 is YYEKEE (reference sequence). The length of the CDR3 is 16 residues. The DNA of the CDR3 is TGTGCCAGCAGCTTCCCAGGAGGTCGCTCCTACAATGAGCAGTTCTTC. Protein product: CASSFPGGRSYNEQFF.

V is TRBV12-3 or TRBV12-4 and J is TRBJ1-1; 10 bases agree with TRBD1. CDR3 length equals 13 residues. The J segment lost 4 bases and the V segment lost 7 bases, leaving 3 bases of the junction unmatched. This chain's CDR3 is CASTWTGGTEAFF. DNA of the CDR3: TGTGCCAGCACCTGGACAGGGGGCACTGAAGCTTTCTTT.

This clonotype occurred once. The chain recombines TRBV27 with TRBJ2-3, with D uncertain. The V gene lost 3 bases and the J gene lost 8 bases, with 12 bases spanning the gap. The germline V gene encodes CDR1 MNHEY and CDR2 SMNVEV (reference sequence). This CDR3 is built from 13 residues. The CDR3 sequence: CASSLESVGTQYF. For the CDR3, the DNA is TGTGCCAGCAGTTTGGAGTCCGTTGGTACGCAGTATTTT.

The V gene is TRBV28, the J gene TRBJ1-6, with D uncertain. The length of the CDR3 is 15 residues. Germline V CDR1 and CDR2: MDHEN, SYDVKM. V was pared by 5 bases and J by 0 bases, with 8 bases between. The DNA for the CDR3 is TGTGCCAGCAGTACAAAAAGCTCCTATAATTCACCCCTCCACTTT. It yields the protein CASSTKSSYNSPLHF.

The V and J genes are TRBV11-2 and TRBJ1-4; TRBD1 might be the D (5 bases). Trimming cost V 5 bases and J 8 bases, with 12 bases left between them. Germline V gives CDR1 SGHAT, CDR2 FQNNGV. This CDR3 contains 13 residues. The CDR3 sequence is CASSTGHTEKLFF. CDR3 DNA sequence: TGTGCCAGCAGCACCGGACACACAGAAAAACTGTTTTTT.

The sample holds many counts of this clonotype. V usage is TRBV6-2 or TRBV6-3 and J usage is TRBJ2-6, with no clear D. CDR3 length equals 14 residues. The V and J ends lost 2 bases and 0 bases respectively, with 2 bases between them. Germline assignment: CDR1 MNHEY and CDR2 SVGEGT. CDR3 sequence (DNA): TGTGCCAGCAGTTACAACTCTGGGGCCAACGTCCTGACTTTC. Its protein product is CASSYNSGANVLTF.

The gene calls are TRBV27 and TRBJ2-7; D ambiguous. The V end was cut by 5 bases, the J end by 0 bases, with 11 bases between. Germline V gene lookup returns CDR1 MNHEY and CDR2 SMNVEV (reference sequence). There are 14 residues in the CDR3. The CDR3 DNA follows: TGTGCCAGCAGTCCCTCGGACGACTCCTACGAGCAGTACTTC. Translating gives CASSPSDDSYEQYF.

Points on this clonotype: One end of the junction does not line up with germline, which may come from a read error. This chain links TRBV27 with TRBJ2-3; the D gene is possibly TRBD2 (5 bases). Germline CDR1 MNHEY, CDR2 SMNVEV (reference sequence). The length of the CDR3 is 15 residues. The CDR3 spells CASSLFEGTGDTRYF. For the CDR3, the DNA is TGTGCCAGCAGTTTATTTGAGGGCACTGGGGATACGCGGTATTTT.

The chain links TRBV7-2 to TRBJ2-5, with a possible D match to TRBD2 (6 bases). The germline gives CDR1 SGHTA, CDR2 FQGNSA. With 0 bases removed from V and 12 bases from J, the gap between germline ends came to 17 bases. The CDR3 contains 14 residues. CDR3 nucleotides: TGTGCCAGCAGCTTAGCAGGGAGGACCTACGAGAAGTACTTC. Protein sequence: CASSLAGRTYEKYF.

This chain connects TRBV19 to TRBJ1-2; a possible D gene is TRBD1 (6 bases). V was cut by 3 bases and J by 2 bases, with 10 bases left in between. Per the germline V gene, CDR1 is LNHDA and CDR2 is SQIVND (reference sequence). This CDR3 has 14 amino acids. The CDR3 DNA reads as TGTGCCAGTAGTATCCCAGGGGACAACTATGGCTACACCTTC. It is translated as CASSIPGDNYGYTF.

The chain couples TRBV12-3 or TRBV12-4 to TRBJ2-7; D unclear. The length of the CDR3 is 13 residues. Trimming cost V 6 bases and J 6 bases, with 15 bases left between them. As DNA, the CDR3 is TGTGCCAGCAGCGACGAAGATGTCGGCGAGCAGTACTTC. It is translated as CASSDEDVGEQYF.

The chain carries TRBV11-2 and TRBJ2-5, with D perhaps TRBD2 (6 bases). Per germline, CDR1 SGHAT and CDR2 FQNNGV. CDR3 length: 16 residues. V gave up 4 bases and J gave up 4 bases, with 19 bases separating them. CDR3 sequence: CASSSYHVKGGETQYF. The CDR3 nucleotides are TGTGCCAGCAGCTCCTACCACGTTAAGGGAGGAGAGACCCAGTACTTC.